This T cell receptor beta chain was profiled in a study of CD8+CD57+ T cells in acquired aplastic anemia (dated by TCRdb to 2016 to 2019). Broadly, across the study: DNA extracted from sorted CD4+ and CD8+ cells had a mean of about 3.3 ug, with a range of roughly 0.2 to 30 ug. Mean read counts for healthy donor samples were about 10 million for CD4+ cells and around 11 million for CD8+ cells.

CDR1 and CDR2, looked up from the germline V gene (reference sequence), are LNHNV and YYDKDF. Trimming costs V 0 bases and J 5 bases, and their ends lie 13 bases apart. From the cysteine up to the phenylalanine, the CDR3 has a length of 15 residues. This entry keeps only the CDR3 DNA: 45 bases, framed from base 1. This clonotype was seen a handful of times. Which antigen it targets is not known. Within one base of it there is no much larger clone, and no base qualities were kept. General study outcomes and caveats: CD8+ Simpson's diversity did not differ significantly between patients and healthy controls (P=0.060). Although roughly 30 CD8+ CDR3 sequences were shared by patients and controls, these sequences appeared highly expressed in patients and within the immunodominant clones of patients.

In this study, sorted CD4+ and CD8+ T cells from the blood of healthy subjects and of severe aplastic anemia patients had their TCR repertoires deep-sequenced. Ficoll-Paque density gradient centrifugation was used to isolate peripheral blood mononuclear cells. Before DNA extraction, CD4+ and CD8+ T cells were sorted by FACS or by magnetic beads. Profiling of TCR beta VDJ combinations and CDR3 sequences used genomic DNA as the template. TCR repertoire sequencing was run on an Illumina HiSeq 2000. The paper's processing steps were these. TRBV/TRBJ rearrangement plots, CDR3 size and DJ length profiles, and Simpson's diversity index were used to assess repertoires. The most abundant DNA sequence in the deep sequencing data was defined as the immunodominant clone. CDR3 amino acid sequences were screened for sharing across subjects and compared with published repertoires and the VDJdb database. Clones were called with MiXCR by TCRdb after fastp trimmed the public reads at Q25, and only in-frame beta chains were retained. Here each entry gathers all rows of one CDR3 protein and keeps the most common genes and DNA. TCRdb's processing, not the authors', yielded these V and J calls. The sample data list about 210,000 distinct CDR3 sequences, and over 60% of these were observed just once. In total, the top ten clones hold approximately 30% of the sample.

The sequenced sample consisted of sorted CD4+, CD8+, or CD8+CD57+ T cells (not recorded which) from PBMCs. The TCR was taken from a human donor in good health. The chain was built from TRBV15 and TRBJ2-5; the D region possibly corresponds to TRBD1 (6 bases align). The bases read TGTGCCACCAGCAGAGATCAGGGGACAACCGAGACCCAGTACTTC. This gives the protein CATSRDQGTTETQYF.